The 17 T cell receptor beta chains presented below share a single source sample, sequenced in a study of cytomegalovirus exposure and HLA in healthy donors. PCR used 60 Vbeta primers and 13 Jbeta primers. The repertoire was sequenced with immunoSEQ multiplex PCR; TCRdb's copy has only in-frame clones and lacks some. The table has fewer than 200,000 clones, about 75% seen once. Sequenced sample: PBMCs. Receptors originate from a man aged 35-49 years in good health and CMV-seropositive.

The chain recombines TRBV5-1 with TRBJ1-3; no firm D call. Germline V CDR1 and CDR2: SGHRS, YFSETQ. With 1 base removed from V and 2 bases from J, the gap between germline ends came to 7 bases. There are 14 residues in the CDR3. CDR3 nucleotide sequence: TGCGCCAGCAGCTTGAAAGAGGCTGGAAACACCATATATTTT. Amino acid sequence: CASSLKEAGNTIYF.

J is TRBJ2-1 and V is TRBV11-3, with 9 bases matching TRBD1. The V and J ends lost 7 bases and 7 bases, in that order; junction bases with no gene match: 11. Germline CDR1 SGHNT, CDR2 YENEEA. CDR3 size: 15 residues. The CDR3 loop reads CASTIGQGRLNEQFF. CDR3 nucleotide sequence: TGTGCCAGCACCATCGGACAGGGGAGGTTGAATGAGCAGTTCTTC.

CDR3 sequence (DNA): TGTGCCAGCAGCCTCGGGAACACCGGGGAGCTGTTTTTT. This sequence encodes CASSLGNTGELFF. V and J are TRBV14 and TRBJ2-2; D is unclear. The length of the CDR3 is 13 residues. V shed 4 bases and J shed 1 base, with 4 bases lying between them. The germline V gene encodes CDR1 SGHDN and CDR2 FVKESK.

The genes are TRBV5-4 and TRBJ2-6; the D is unclear. Trimming removed 0 bases from V and 4 bases from J, with 11 bases in between. Per germline, CDR1 SGHNT and CDR2 YYREEE (reference sequence). The CDR3 runs to 16 residues. The CDR3 loop is CASSLVSGSGANVLTF. CDR3 in DNA: TGTGCCAGCAGCTTGGTTTCCGGGTCAGGGGCCAACGTCCTGACTTTC.

V gene TRBV6-1 combines with J gene TRBJ2-7; maybe TRBD1 (5 bases). Germline loops: CDR1 MNHNS, CDR2 SASEGT. The CDR3 loop spans 14 amino acids. CDR3 coding DNA: TGTGGCAGTGACGCAGGTCAGGGTCCCTACGAGCAGTACTTC. It encodes CGSDAGQGPYEQYF.

This clone appeared a single time. V usage is TRBV19 and J usage is TRBJ2-7; 9 nucleotides match TRBD1. With 10 bases clipped from V and 6 bases from J, the junction kept 19 bases outside the gene matches. This CDR3 region has 16 residues. Germline V gene data show CDR1 as LNHDA and CDR2 as SQIVND (reference sequence). DNA of the CDR3: TGTGCCAACTCGGACAGGGGTGTTAAGGCGGCCCCCGAGCAGTACTTC. It specifies CANSDRGVKAAPEQYF.

As for this clone: The sample contains more than one DNA sequence encoding this CDR3. V is TRBV5-1 and J is TRBJ1-6, with D tentatively TRBD1 (6 bases). V was shortened by 4 bases and J by 8 bases, with 13 bases between the two germline ends. The CDR3 is 14 residues long. Germline V gene data show CDR1 as SGHRS and CDR2 as YFSETQ. As DNA, the CDR3 is TGCGCCAGCAGCCTGGTAGGGGGGGATTCACCCCTCCACTTT. Residues: CASSLVGGDSPLHF.

The chain links TRBV19 to TRBJ1-5; tentatively, D is TRBD1 (5 bases). Germline values: CDR1 LNHDA, CDR2 SQIVND (reference sequence). V shed 7 bases and J shed 6 bases, with 19 bases lying between them. The CDR3 is 15 amino acids. Written as DNA, the CDR3 is TGTGCCAGTACCAAGGGGCAGGGATACGGTCAGCCCCAGCATTTT. Its translation is CASTKGQGYGQPQHF.

The CDR3 sequence: CASSLVLPGELFF. The CDR3 DNA is TGCGCCAGCAGCTTGGTACTTCCCGGGGAGCTGTTTTTT. The chain combines TRBV5-1 with TRBJ2-2; D is ambiguous. The CDR3 has 13 amino acids. Trimming cost V 0 bases and J 6 bases, with 6 bases left between them. In germline, CDR1 is SGHRS, CDR2 YFSETQ.

The rearrangement uses TRBV5-1 and TRBJ1-3, with D maybe TRBD1 (5 bases). The CDR3 totals 15 residues. Germline V lookup: CDR1 SGHRS, CDR2 YFSETQ. Trimming stripped 0 bases from V and 6 bases from J, with 13 bases between. The CDR3 sequence is CASSLEEDSKNTIYF. CDR3 in DNA: TGCGCCAGCAGCTTGGAGGAAGACAGCAAAAACACCATATATTTT.

The rearrangement joins TRBV10-3 to TRBJ2-2; TRBD2 aligns across 11 bases. This CDR3 contains 14 residues. The germline V gene has CDR1 ENHRY and CDR2 SYGVKD. After removal of 10 bases from V and 1 base from J, the junction contained 2 bases not matched to a gene. The CDR3 reads CATTSGGNTGELFF. The DNA for the CDR3 is TGTGCCACCACTAGCGGGGGGAACACCGGGGAGCTGTTTTTT.

The rearrangement uses TRBV13 and TRBJ2-3, with unresolved D. Germline V CDR1 and CDR2: PRHDT, FYEKMQ (reference sequence). Trimming cost V 5 bases and J 5 bases, with 5 bases left between them. The CDR3 has 11 residues. The CDR3 region has the DNA TGTGCCAGCAGCCCAGGAGATACGCAGTATTTT. This codes for CASSPGDTQYF.

This chain links TRBV29-1 with TRBJ2-3; no definite D call. Trimming stripped 1 base from V and 6 bases from J, with 5 bases between. Germline V lookup: CDR1 SQVTM, CDR2 ANQGSEA. The CDR3 is made up of 11 amino acids. CDR3 coding DNA: TGCAGCGTTGAAGTCGGTGATACGCAGTATTTT. The encoded protein is CSVEVGDTQYF.

The rearrangement joins TRBV7-9 to TRBJ2-1; 11 nucleotides agree with TRBD2. The germline CDR1 and CDR2 sequences are SEHNR and FQNEAQ (reference sequence). The CDR3 is made up of 14 amino acids. V was clipped by 6 bases and J by 6 bases; unmatched bases: 4. CDR3 protein: CASRTSGDSNEQFF. CDR3 coding DNA: TGTGCCAGCAGGACTAGCGGGGATTCCAATGAGCAGTTCTTC.

The chain couples TRBV5-6 to TRBJ1-2, with TRBD1 matching 7 bases. The CDR3 length is 15 residues. Germline V gene sequence: CDR1 SGHDT, CDR2 YYEEEE. The junction had 7 bases not matched to a gene; V was cut back by 2 bases and J by 3 bases. The CDR3 region has the DNA TGTGCCAGCAGCTTCCGACAGGGCATGGACTATGGCTACACCTTC. This gives the protein CASSFRQGMDYGYTF.

The CDR3 region is CASSPGHERESREQYF. The CDR3 DNA reads as TGTGCCAGCAGCCCGGGACATGAGCGGGAGTCGCGCGAGCAGTACTTC. This chain links TRBV11-3 with TRBJ2-7; 8 bases fit TRBD2. The CDR3 sequence is 16 residues long. With 5 bases clipped from V and 6 bases from J, the junction kept 15 bases outside the gene matches. CDR1 is SGHNT, CDR2 YENEEA, per germline.

This clone has a single count. The V gene is TRBV9, the J gene TRBJ2-3, with a tentative D call TRBD1 (5 bases). V shed 0 bases and J shed 5 bases, with 16 bases lying between them. In germline, CDR1 is SGDLS, CDR2 YYNGEE. CDR3 size: 16 residues. The CDR3: CASSVAGAPLGDTQYF. The DNA for the CDR3 is TGTGCCAGCAGCGTAGCTGGGGCCCCGCTTGGAGATACGCAGTATTTT.